Listed here are 20 T cell receptor beta chains from one sample, sequenced in a study of human T cells and chemical hapten exposure. Each CDR3 protein is one row after TCRdb ran MiXCR on the RACE reads. The repertoire has 360,000 or so distinct CDR3 sequences, under 6.5% of them found once; the top ten carry less than 6.5%. This sample's time point: patch test 2, 6 weeks after DPC sensitization. Treatment specified: therapeutic diphenylcyclopropenone sensitization with weekly scalp DPC. Material: whole blood, obtained in connection with sensitization to the hapten diphenylcyclopropenone (DPC). All receptors come from a woman between 18 and 30 years old with alopecia areata. Some clones in this sample may be carry-over from other donors' samples.

There are a few counts of this clonotype. The J gene is TRBJ1-4, the V gene TRBV6-5; unclear D gene. CDR3 length equals 13 residues. Trimming took 4 bases from V and 3 from J, leaving 6 bases between them. The germline V gene encodes CDR1 MNHEY and CDR2 SVGAGI. In nucleotides, the CDR3 is TGTGCCAGCAGTTCCACAGCTAATGAAAAACTGTTTTTT. Protein product: CASSSTANEKLFF.

The V and J genes are TRBV7-2 and TRBJ1-2; D uncertain. The CDR3 covers 14 residues. Germline V lookup: CDR1 SGHTA, CDR2 FQGNSA. V lost 2 bases and J lost 2, with 9 bases in between. The CDR3, as DNA: TGTGCCAGCAGCTTAACCCTGCTCAACTATGGCTACACCTTC. Its protein is CASSLTLLNYGYTF.

This clonotype was picked up many times. The chain couples TRBV12-3 or TRBV12-4 to TRBJ1-4; possible D gene TRBD1, 5 bases. The CDR3 covers 13 residues. Trimming took off 6 bases at V and 5 bases at J, with 10 bases between the two ends. CDR3 DNA sequence: TGTGCCAGCAGATTCAGGGAGAATGAAAAACTGTTTTTT. Its protein product is CASRFRENEKLFF.

In its sample, this clonotype was seen a few times. V and J are TRBV10-3 and TRBJ2-7; no reliable D call. Germline V CDR1 and CDR2: ENHRY, SYGVKD. The V end lost 3 bases, the J end lost 5 bases, and 8 bases lay between the germline ends. The CDR3 runs to 12 residues. This CDR3 reads CAISDRFDEQYF. The CDR3 bases are TGTGCCATCAGTGACCGCTTTGACGAGCAGTACTTC.

The sample holds many counts of this clonotype. The chain couples TRBV28 to TRBJ1-4; possible D gene TRBD1, 5 bases. Trimming stripped 3 bases from V and 0 bases from J, with 17 bases between. The CDR3 sequence is 18 residues long. The V gene's germline CDR1 is MDHEN and CDR2 SYDVKM. CDR3 protein: CASSFSGPRRATNEKLFF. As DNA, the CDR3 is TGTGCCAGCAGTTTCTCGGGACCCAGGAGGGCAACTAATGAAAAACTGTTTTTT.

This clonotype appeared many times. This chain links TRBV24-1 with TRBJ2-3; D tentatively reads TRBD1 or TRBD2 (5 bases each). CDR3 length: 15 amino acids. Germline-derived CDR1 and CDR2 are KGHDR and SFDVKD. V was shortened by 2 bases and J by 0 bases, with 8 bases between the two germline ends. The CDR3 DNA follows: TGTGCCACCAGTGATTCCGGGACCAGCACAGATACGCAGTATTTT. This translates into CATSDSGTSTDTQYF.

The chain employs TRBV5-1 and TRBJ2-1, with no clear D. The germline V gene has CDR1 SGHRS and CDR2 YFSETQ. The V gene lost 5 bases and the J gene lost 10 bases, with 13 bases spanning the gap. There are 12 residues in the CDR3. The CDR3 loop reads CASSMTGGEQFF. The CDR3 DNA reads TGCGCCAGCAGTATGACGGGTGGCGAGCAGTTCTTC.

The chain employs TRBV3-1 and TRBJ2-3, with 8 bases fitting TRBD2. The CDR3 extends over 16 amino acids. Germline CDR1 LGHDT, CDR2 YNNKEL (reference sequence). With 3 bases clipped from V and 3 bases from J, the junction kept 8 bases outside the gene matches. CDR3 DNA sequence: TGTGCCAGCAGCCAGACCGGGACTAGGATGACAGATACGCAGTATTTT. This translates into CASSQTGTRMTDTQYF.

In its sample, this clonotype was seen a few times. The chain couples TRBV3-1 to TRBJ2-3; D remains ambiguous. CDR3 length: 16 amino acids. The V end lost 4 bases, the J end lost 0 bases, and 14 bases lay between the germline ends. CDR1 LGHDT and CDR2 YNNKEL come from the germline V gene (reference sequence). In DNA form, the CDR3 reads TGTGCCAGCAGCCCCGGAGCCGGTCTTAGCACAGATACGCAGTATTTT. Protein: CASSPGAGLSTDTQYF.

There are many counts of this clonotype. The chain carries TRBV20-1 and TRBJ1-1, with D hard to call. In germline, CDR1 is DFQATT, CDR2 SNEGSKA (reference sequence). The CDR3 is 12 amino acids. Trimming shortened V by 4 bases and J by 7 bases, and 13 bases separated the two germline ends. The DNA for the CDR3 is TGCAGTGCTACCTTAGCGACACGTGAAGCTTTCTTT. As protein: CSATLATREAFF.

This clonotype was detected ten times or more. This sequence joins TRBV7-9 and TRBJ1-6, with D tentatively TRBD1 (5 bases). The V end lost 8 bases, the J end lost 12 bases, and 20 bases lay between the germline ends. This CDR3 spans 14 amino acids. CDR1 and CDR2 from the germline V gene are SEHNR and FQNEAQ (reference sequence). This CDR3 is CASAGGELAGPLHF. CDR3 DNA: TGTGCCAGCGCCGGGGGTGAACTAGCGGGACCCCTCCACTTT. Full variable domain (missing parts from reference TRBV7-9 and TRBJ1-6): DTGVSQNPRHKITKRGQNVTFRCDPISEHNRLYWYRQTLGQGPEFLTYFQNEAQLEKSRLLSDRFSAERPKGSFSTLEIQRTEQGDSAMYLCASAGGELAGPLHFGNGTRLTVT.

The chain carries TRBV7-2 and TRBJ1-6; TRBD1 agrees at 9 bases. CDR3 length: 16 amino acids. The trim removed 5 bases at V and 5 bases at J, leaving 7 bases unmatched. Germline lookup yields CDR1 SGHTA and CDR2 FQGNSA. CDR3 protein: CASSTGGQGHNSPLHF. DNA for the CDR3: TGTGCCAGCAGCACGGGGGGACAGGGACATAATTCACCCCTCCACTTT.

The chain recombines TRBV6-5 with TRBJ2-5; D might be TRBD2 (5 bases). The ends were cut back, 2 bases at V and 2 bases at J, with 9 bases in the middle. The CDR3 runs to 14 residues. The germline V gene encodes CDR1 MNHEY and CDR2 SVGAGI. CDR3 sequence (DNA): TGTGCCAGCAGTTACCAAGCGGCACAAGAGACCCAGTACTTC. Protein product: CASSYQAAQETQYF.

This clonotype was seen many times. This sequence joins TRBV4-1 and TRBJ1-1; tentative D call: TRBD1 (6 bases). V lost 1 base, J lost 5 bases, and 11 bases lay in between. Germline V gene data show CDR1 as MGHRA and CDR2 as YSYEKL. The CDR3 runs 14 residues. CDR3 amino acids: CASSQGGGGTEAFF. The CDR3 nucleotides read TGCGCCAGCAGCCAAGGCGGAGGGGGAACTGAAGCTTTCTTT.

This clonotype was counted many times. The chain uses TRBV4-2 and TRBJ1-4; 7 positions agree with TRBD1. Germline CDR1 is LGHNA and CDR2 is YNFKEQ. V shed 3 bases and J 8 bases; nucleotides not matched to a gene: 9. CDR3 length: 15 residues. CDR3 DNA sequence: TGTGCCAGCAGCCAGTACACAGGGGCAGGAGAAAAACTGTTTTTT. Protein sequence: CASSQYTGAGEKLFF.

This clonotype was found many times. The rearrangement uses TRBV20-1 and TRBJ1-1; D is undetermined. With 5 bases removed from V and 5 bases from J, the gap between germline ends came to 15 bases. CDR1 DFQATT and CDR2 SNEGSKA come from the germline V gene (reference sequence). The CDR3 consists of 13 residues. CDR3 protein: CSAPRTGRTEAFF. Here the CDR3 DNA reads TGCAGTGCTCCCCGGACCGGTAGGACTGAAGCTTTCTTT.

The J gene is TRBJ1-2, the V gene TRBV5-1; 8 bases fit TRBD1. The CDR3 extends over 14 amino acids. Germline V gene lookup returns CDR1 SGHRS and CDR2 YFSETQ. V lost 4 bases and J lost 3; bases outside the gene matches: 5. DNA for the CDR3: TGCGCCAGCAGCAACGGGACAGGAGACTATGGCTACACCTTC. This encodes CASSNGTGDYGYTF.

This clonotype was counted at least ten times. This rearrangement joins TRBV5-1 to TRBJ2-1; D is unresolved. The V gene's germline CDR1 is SGHRS and CDR2 YFSETQ. Trimming left V 1 base short and J 7 bases short, with 18 bases between. The CDR3 is made up of 16 amino acids. The CDR3 bases are TGCGCCAGCAGCTTGCTGGGCCAAGCAGTTGGGAATGAGCAGTTCTTC. Protein sequence: CASSLLGQAVGNEQFF.

Ten or more counts support this clonotype. The chain carries TRBV29-1 and TRBJ2-1; 8 bases are a match to TRBD2. Looked up from germline, CDR1 is SQVTM and CDR2 is ANQGSEA. J lost 8 bases, V lost 7 bases, and 16 bases had no gene match. This CDR3 has 15 residues. CDR3: CSAHLIPGLVYEQFF. DNA for the CDR3: TGCAGCGCCCACCTCATCCCGGGACTAGTGTATGAGCAGTTCTTC.

This clonotype was detected ten times or more. The chain links TRBV20-1 to TRBJ1-5; the match to TRBD1 covers 8 bases. Germline V gene lookup returns CDR1 DFQATT and CDR2 SNEGSKA (reference sequence). J gave up 2 bases and V 6 bases, and 9 bases lay outside the gene matches. CDR3 length: 15 residues. The CDR3 DNA is TGCAGTGCAGAAAGAGGGACAGGAGGCAATCAGCCCCAGCATTTT. Translated, it gives CSAERGTGGNQPQHF.